A single sample gave rise to the 8 T cell receptor beta chains below, sequenced in a study of T cell changes during pregnancy in multiple sclerosis. The assay was immunoSEQ multiplex PCR, and TCRdb's table has in-frame clones only and misses some. The top ten hold approximately 0.35% of the sample, which has about 52,000 clones, roughly 92% seen once. The specimen was CD4+ T cells from peripheral blood mononuclear cells, collected before pregnancy. All receptors derive from a female donor with multiple sclerosis, enrolled in a pregnancy study.

V is TRBV9 and J is TRBJ2-2; TRBD2 aligns across 10 bases. Trimming took 0 bases from V and 4 from J; bases not matched to a gene: 9. The CDR3 consists of 18 residues. CDR1 and CDR2 from the germline V gene are SGDLS and YYNGEE. The CDR3 DNA reads as TGTGCCAGCAGCGTAGCCAACGGGACTAGCGAATCCACCGGGGAGCTGTTTTTT. Protein sequence: CASSVANGTSESTGELFF.

The chain links TRBV6-5 to TRBJ2-1, with 12 bases that match TRBD2. Per germline, CDR1 MNHEY and CDR2 SVGAGI. V was pared by 5 bases and J by 7 bases, with 3 bases of the junction left unmatched. The CDR3 contains 14 residues. The CDR3: CASSLGTSGNEQFF. The DNA of the CDR3 is TGTGCCAGCAGTCTGGGGACTAGCGGGAATGAGCAGTTCTTC.

The chain has TRBV5-1 and TRBJ1-2; TRBD1 might be the D (5 bases). The CDR3 length is 13 residues. Germline V gives CDR1 SGHRS, CDR2 YFSETQ. V was cut by 1 base and J by 6 bases, with 10 bases left in between. CDR3 loop: CASSLSGQDGYTF. The CDR3 nucleotides are TGCGCCAGCAGCTTGTCCGGACAAGATGGCTACACCTTC.

This chain links TRBV28 with TRBJ1-5, with D uncertain. The CDR3 is 16 residues long. Germline V gene data show CDR1 as MDHEN and CDR2 as SYDVKM. With 5 bases removed from V and 0 bases from J, the gap between germline ends came to 14 bases. The CDR3 sequence is CASSPPLPGSNQPQHF. DNA of the CDR3: TGTGCCAGCAGTCCCCCACTCCCCGGTAGCAATCAGCCCCAGCATTTT.

The gene calls are TRBV6-5 and TRBJ2-1; 7 bases align to TRBD1. Trimming cost V 8 bases and J 3 bases; bases outside gene matches: 10. The CDR3 runs 15 residues. Per the germline V gene, CDR1 is MNHEY and CDR2 is SVGAGI. The CDR3 DNA sequence: TGTGCCAGCGGCCGATCAGGGGGTTTCTACAATGAGCAGTTCTTC. Amino acids: CASGRSGGFYNEQFF.

The chain couples TRBV5-1 to TRBJ2-2, with TRBD2 matching 14 bases. Germline V gives CDR1 SGHRS, CDR2 YFSETQ. With 4 bases clipped from V and 7 bases from J, the junction kept 6 bases outside the gene matches. The CDR3 totals 16 residues. The CDR3 DNA reads TGCGCCAGCAGCCCGGGACTAGCGGGAGCGGGCGGGGAGCTGTTTTTT. Protein: CASSPGLAGAGGELFF.

The chain joins TRBV5-4 to TRBJ1-1, with 8 nucleotides matching TRBD1. The CDR3 spans 13 residues. CDR1 is SGHNT and CDR2 is YYREEE in the germline V gene (reference sequence). Trimming at V came to 3 bases and at J to 6 bases, leaving 4 bases not matched to a gene. DNA for the CDR3: TGTGCCAGCAGCTCAGGGGGCCCGGCTGAAGCTTTCTTT. Its protein product is CASSSGGPAEAFF.

The V and J genes are TRBV29-1 and TRBJ2-2, with D perhaps matching TRBD2 (6 bases). CDR1 is SQVTM and CDR2 is ANQGSEA in the germline V gene. This CDR3 comprises 13 residues. V lost 7 bases, J lost 7 bases, and 16 bases lay in between. For the CDR3, the DNA is TGCAGCGCGCAGGGTATGGGGGGCGGGGAGCTGTTTTTT. Translated, it gives CSAQGMGGGELFF.